One sample yielded the 4 T cell receptor beta chains listed below, sequenced in a study of blood T cell repertoires in COVID-19. Generated by immunoSEQ multiplex PCR, the TCRdb table keeps only in-frame clones and is missing some. The sample includes 140,000 to 150,000 clones, around nine tenths seen only once; the top ten take 2% to 2.5%. Sequences were obtained from peripheral blood. All receptors derive from a human donor in a cohort sampled during active COVID-19.

The CDR3, as DNA: TGTGCCAGCAGTTCAACATATCAGCCCCAGCATTTT. This sequence encodes CASSSTYQPQHF. The J gene is TRBJ1-5, the V gene TRBV12-3 or TRBV12-4; no firm D call. This CDR3 region has 12 residues. V was clipped by 4 bases and J by 5 bases, with 6 bases between them.

The count of this clone is one. The chain has TRBV11-2 and TRBJ2-7; D is undetermined. V shed 5 bases and J shed 7 bases, with 12 bases lying between them. The CDR3 runs 12 residues. Germline V CDR1 and CDR2: SGHAT, FQNNGV. CDR3 region: CASSQSNLEQYF. Here the CDR3 DNA reads TGTGCCAGCAGCCAATCTAACTTGGAGCAGTACTTC.

This chain links TRBV7-3 with TRBJ2-5, with D possibly matching TRBD1 (7 bases). Germline loops: CDR1 SGHTA, CDR2 FQGTGA. The CDR3 loop spans 14 amino acids. V was pared by 4 bases and J by 3 bases, with 12 bases between. The DNA for the CDR3 is TGTGCCAGCAGCTACGGGGGACAGAAAGAGACCCAGTACTTC. The encoded protein is CASSYGGQKETQYF.

The chain combines TRBV27 with TRBJ2-3, with TRBD1 identical over 8 bases. Germline CDR1 and CDR2: MNHEY and SMNVEV (reference sequence). J lost 3 bases, V lost 2 bases, and 4 bases had no gene match. This CDR3 spans 15 amino acids. The CDR3 coding sequence is TGTGCCAGCAGTTTACCTGGACAGGGTACAGATACGCAGTATTTT. Translated, it gives CASSLPGQGTDTQYF.